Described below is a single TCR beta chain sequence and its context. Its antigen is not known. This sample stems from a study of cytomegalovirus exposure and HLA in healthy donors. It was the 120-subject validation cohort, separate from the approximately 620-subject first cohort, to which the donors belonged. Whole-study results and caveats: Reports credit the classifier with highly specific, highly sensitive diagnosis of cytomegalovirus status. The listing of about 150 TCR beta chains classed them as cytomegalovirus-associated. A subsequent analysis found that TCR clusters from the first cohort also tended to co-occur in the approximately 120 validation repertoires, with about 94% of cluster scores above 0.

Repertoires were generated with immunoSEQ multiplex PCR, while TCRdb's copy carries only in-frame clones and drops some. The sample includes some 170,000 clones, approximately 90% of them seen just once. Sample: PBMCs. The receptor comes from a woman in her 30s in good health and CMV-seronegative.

CDR3 in amino acids: CASSQQGALGAFF. The CDR3 DNA sequence: TGTGCCAGCAGCCAACAGGGGGCCCTAGGAGCTTTCTTT. The V call is TRBV13, the J call TRBJ1-1; 9 nucleotides line up with TRBD1. The germline V gene encodes CDR1 PRHDT and CDR2 FYEKMQ (reference sequence). The ends lost 5 bases at V and 10 bases at J; junction bases unmatched: 8. This CDR3 is built from 13 residues.